Included here is one T cell receptor (beta chain) sequence, with context. The antigen remains undetermined. Researchers isolated at least 6 million PBMCs per sample. A second PCR, run for about 6 to 11 cycles, used a sample-barcoded 5' primer plus a J-beta primer mix. In TCRdb, the 5' RACE reads were re-called with MiXCR into one record per CDR3 protein. The table shows some 1.5 million distinct CDR3 sequences, with about 42% occurring only once. The data stem from a study of blood T cells in healthy people across ages. Notes on the study in general: Reliance upon unsorted PBMCs precluded definitive naive versus antigen-experienced comparison.

This CDR3 region has 12 residues. Germline values: CDR1 MGHDK, CDR2 SYGVNS. Trimming took off 5 bases at V and 8 bases at J, with 12 bases between the two ends. J is TRBJ1-2 and V is TRBV25-1, with D maybe TRBD1 (5 bases). Sequencing was performed on blood. This receptor was obtained from a woman between 18 and 29 years old in good health. Here the CDR3 reads CASSFRVGGYTF. CDR3 DNA: TGTGCCAGCAGTTTCAGGGTAGGCGGCTACACCTTC.